Included here is one TCR beta chain sequence, with context. What it recognizes is unknown. This sample is part of a study of early T cells in non-severe SARS-CoV-2 infection. Overall study: Bulk RNA taken from unsorted whole blood was sequenced, leaving chains unpaired. Study-level findings and limits: Lookups in VDJdb leaned toward anti-spike CD8 responses and missed private and CD4 specificities.

Individual cDNA molecules were tagged with unique molecular identifiers, the study reported. Using its own MiXCR run on the 5' RACE reads, TCRdb lists one record per CDR3 protein. The sample includes about 90,000 distinct CDR3 sequences, over 9.5% of them seen just once. V was pared by 8 bases and J by 4 bases, with 17 bases between. Germline V lookup: CDR1 SGHAT, CDR2 FQNNGV. The CDR3 consists of 15 residues. The starting material was whole blood, obtained at baseline. The genes are TRBV11-2 and TRBJ1-4; D not certain. The TCR sequence derives from an adult who was a healthcare worker with PCR-confirmed SARS-CoV-2 infection or an uninfected control (not recorded which). The DNA for the CDR3 is TGTGCCAGCTCAAATCGGGAGGGTTTTAATGAAAAACTGTTTTTT. Residues: CASSNREGFNEKLFF.